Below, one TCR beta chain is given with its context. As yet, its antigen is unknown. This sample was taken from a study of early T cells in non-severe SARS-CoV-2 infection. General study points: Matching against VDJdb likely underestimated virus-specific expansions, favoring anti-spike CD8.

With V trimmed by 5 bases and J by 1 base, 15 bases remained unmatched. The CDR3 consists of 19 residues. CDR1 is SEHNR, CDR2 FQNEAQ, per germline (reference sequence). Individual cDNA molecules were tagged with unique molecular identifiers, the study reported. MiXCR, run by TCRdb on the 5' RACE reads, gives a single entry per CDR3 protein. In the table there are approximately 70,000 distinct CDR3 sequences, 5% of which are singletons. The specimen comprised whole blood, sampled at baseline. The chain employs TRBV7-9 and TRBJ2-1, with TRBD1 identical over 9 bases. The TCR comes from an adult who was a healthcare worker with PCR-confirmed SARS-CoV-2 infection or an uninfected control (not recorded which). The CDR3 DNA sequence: TGTGCCAGCAGCGCCCAGGGACAGGGCTATTTTACTTCCTACAATGAGCAGTTCTTC. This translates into CASSAQGQGYFTSYNEQFF.